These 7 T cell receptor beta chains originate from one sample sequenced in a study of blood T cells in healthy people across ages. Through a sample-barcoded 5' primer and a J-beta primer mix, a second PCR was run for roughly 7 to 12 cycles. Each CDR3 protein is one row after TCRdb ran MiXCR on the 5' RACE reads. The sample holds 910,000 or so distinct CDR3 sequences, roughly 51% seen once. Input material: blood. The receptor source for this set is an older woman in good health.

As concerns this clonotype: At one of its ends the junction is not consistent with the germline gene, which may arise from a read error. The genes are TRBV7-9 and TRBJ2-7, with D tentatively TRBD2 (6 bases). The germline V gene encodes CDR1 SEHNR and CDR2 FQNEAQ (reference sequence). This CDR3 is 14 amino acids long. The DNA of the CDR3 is TGTGCCAGCAGCTTGGGCGGGATCTCCTCCGAGCAGTACTTC. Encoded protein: CASSLGGISSEQYF.

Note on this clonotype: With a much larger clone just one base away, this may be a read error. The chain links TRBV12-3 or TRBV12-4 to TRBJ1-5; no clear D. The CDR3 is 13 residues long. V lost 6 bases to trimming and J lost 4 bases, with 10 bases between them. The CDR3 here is CASRPDRNQPQHF. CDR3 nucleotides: TGTGCCAGCAGGCCCGATCGGAATCAGCCCCAGCATTTT.

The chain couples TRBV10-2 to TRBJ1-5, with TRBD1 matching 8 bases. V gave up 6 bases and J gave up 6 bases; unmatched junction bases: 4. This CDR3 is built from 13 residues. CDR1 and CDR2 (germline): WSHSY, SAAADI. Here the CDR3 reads CASRDRGSQPQHF. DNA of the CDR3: TGCGCCAGCAGAGACAGGGGCTCTCAGCCCCAGCATTTT.

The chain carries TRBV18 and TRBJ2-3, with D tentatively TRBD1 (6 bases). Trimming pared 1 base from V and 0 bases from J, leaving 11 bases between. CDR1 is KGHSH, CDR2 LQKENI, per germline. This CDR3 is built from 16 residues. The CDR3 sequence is CASSPRTETSTDTQYF. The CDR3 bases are TGTGCCAGCTCACCACGGACAGAGACTAGCACAGATACGCAGTATTTT.

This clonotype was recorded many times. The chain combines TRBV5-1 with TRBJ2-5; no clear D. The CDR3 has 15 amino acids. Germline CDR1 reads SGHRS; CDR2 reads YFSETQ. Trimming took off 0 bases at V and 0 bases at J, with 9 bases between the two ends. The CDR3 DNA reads TGCGCCAGCAGCTTGGGCGGAGCGTACCAAGAGACCCAGTACTTC. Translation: CASSLGGAYQETQYF.

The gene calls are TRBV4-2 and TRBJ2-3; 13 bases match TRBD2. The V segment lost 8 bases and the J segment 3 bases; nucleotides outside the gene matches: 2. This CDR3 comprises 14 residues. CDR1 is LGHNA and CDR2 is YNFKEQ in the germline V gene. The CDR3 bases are TGTGCCAGCGGGACTAGCGGGACGACAGATACGCAGTATTTT. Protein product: CASGTSGTTDTQYF.

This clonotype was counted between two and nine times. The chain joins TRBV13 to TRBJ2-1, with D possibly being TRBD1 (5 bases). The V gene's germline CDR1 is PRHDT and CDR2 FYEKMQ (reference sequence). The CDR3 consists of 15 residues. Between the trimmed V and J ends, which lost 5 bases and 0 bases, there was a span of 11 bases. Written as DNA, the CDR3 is TGTGCCAGCAGCCCCTGGACATTCTCCTACAATGAGCAGTTCTTC. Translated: CASSPWTFSYNEQFF.